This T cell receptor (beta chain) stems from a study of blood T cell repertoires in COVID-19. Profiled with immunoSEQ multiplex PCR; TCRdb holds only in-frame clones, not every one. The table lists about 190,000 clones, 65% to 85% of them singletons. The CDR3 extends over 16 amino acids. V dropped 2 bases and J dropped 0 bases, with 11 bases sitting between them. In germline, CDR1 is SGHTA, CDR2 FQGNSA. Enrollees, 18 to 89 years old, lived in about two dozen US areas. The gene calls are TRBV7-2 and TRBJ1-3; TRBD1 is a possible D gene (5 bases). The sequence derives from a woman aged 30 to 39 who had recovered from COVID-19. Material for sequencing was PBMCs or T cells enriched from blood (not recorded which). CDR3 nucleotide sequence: TGTGCCAGCAGCTTATTTCAGGGTCTCTCTGGAAACACCATATATTTT. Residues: CASSLFQGLSGNTIYF. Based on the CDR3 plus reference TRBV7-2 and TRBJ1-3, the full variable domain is GAGVSQSPSNKVTEKGKDVELRCDPISGHTALYWYRQSLGQGLEFLIYFQGNSAPDKSGLPSDRFSAERTGGSVSTLTIQRTQQEDSAVYLCASSLFQGLSGNTIYFGEGSWLTVV.